One T cell receptor (beta chain) is described in this entry. What it binds is unknown. The sample belongs to a study of CD8 T cells in Susac syndrome. Study-level findings and limits: The study acknowledged a relatively small number of individuals in its TCR sequencing and HLA analysis.

From blood CD8+ and CD4+ T cells, the TCR beta chain was sequenced. Both CD4+ and CD8+ T cells were negatively isolated, and TEMRA cells underwent FACS enrichment. V shed 6 bases and J 1 base; nucleotides not matched to a gene: 6. The CDR3 extends over 16 amino acids. Per the germline V gene, CDR1 is SGHAT and CDR2 is FQNNGV. An amount of RNA that ranged from roughly 0.5 to 1 ug was reverse transcribed with random hexamers. Across 54 Vbeta and 13 Jbeta, immunoSEQ multiplex PCR amplified TCR beta CDR3. One entry per CDR3 protein, called by TCRdb with MiXCR from the immunoSEQ multiplex PCR reads. Here the sample spans more than 150,000 distinct CDR3 sequences, 92% being singletons.

The sample taken for sequencing was CD4+ T cells from PBMCs. The chain recombines TRBV11-2 with TRBJ2-2, with 9 bases that match TRBD2. This clonotype originated in a human donor in good health. DNA of the CDR3: TGTGCCAGCAGGGTTAGCGGGGGACAGAACACCGGGGAGCTGTTTTTT. Translating it yields CASRVSGGQNTGELFF.